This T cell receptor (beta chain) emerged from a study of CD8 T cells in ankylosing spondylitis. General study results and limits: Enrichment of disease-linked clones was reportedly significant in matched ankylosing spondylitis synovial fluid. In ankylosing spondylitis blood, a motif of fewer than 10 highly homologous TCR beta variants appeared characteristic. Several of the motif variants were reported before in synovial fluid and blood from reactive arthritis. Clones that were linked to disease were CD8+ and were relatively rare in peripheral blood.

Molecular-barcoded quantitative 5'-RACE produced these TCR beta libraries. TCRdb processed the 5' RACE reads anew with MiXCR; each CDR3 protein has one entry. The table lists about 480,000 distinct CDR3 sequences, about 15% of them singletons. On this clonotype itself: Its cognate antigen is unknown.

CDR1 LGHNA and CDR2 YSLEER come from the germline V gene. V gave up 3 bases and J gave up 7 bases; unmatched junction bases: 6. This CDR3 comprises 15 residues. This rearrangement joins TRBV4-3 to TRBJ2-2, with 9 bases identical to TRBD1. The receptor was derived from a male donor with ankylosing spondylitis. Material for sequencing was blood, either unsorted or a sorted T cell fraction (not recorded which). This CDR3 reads CASSHSGTGSGELFF. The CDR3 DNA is TGCGCCAGCAGCCACTCCGGGACAGGGAGCGGGGAGCTGTTTTTT.